A selection of T cell receptor beta chains follows, all from one sample in a study of neoadjuvant anti-PD-1 for oral cavity cancer. Measured with immunoSEQ multiplex PCR; TCRdb has only the in-frame clones, and not every one. The sample yields 55,000 to 75,000 clones, approximately 79% seen once. Sequencing was performed on PBMCs, taken before nivolumab (anti-PD-1) treatment. Receptors were obtained from a person aged 35 to 85 with oral cavity squamous cell carcinoma. Each CDR3 is given with its conserved first and last residue. The order of the fields is CDR3 length, V gene, J gene, CDR3 protein.

cdr3_length: 15
v_call: TRBV5-4
j_call: TRBJ2-7
cdr3_aa: CASSSRQAVSYEQYF

cdr3_length: 15
v_call: TRBV5-4
j_call: TRBJ1-1
cdr3_aa: CASSVRKTGNTEAFF

cdr3_length: 14
v_call: TRBV6-6
j_call: TRBJ1-4
cdr3_aa: CASTMGTGDEKLFF

cdr3_length: 15
v_call: TRBV6-5
j_call: TRBJ2-1
cdr3_aa: CASRTGLVGQVEQFF

cdr3_length: 17
v_call: TRBV6-7
j_call: TRBJ1-4
cdr3_aa: CASRSPGEGSTNEKLFF

cdr3_length: 14
v_call: TRBV9
j_call: TRBJ1-1
cdr3_aa: CASSTGTRNTEAFF

cdr3_length: 15
v_call: TRBV15
j_call: TRBJ1-5
cdr3_aa: CATSRDGGAGQPQHF

cdr3_length: 14
v_call: TRBV6-5
j_call: TRBJ2-2
cdr3_aa: CASKTGGYTGELFF

cdr3_length: 15
v_call: TRBV25-1
j_call: TRBJ1-6
cdr3_aa: CASSVGQAGNSPLHF

cdr3_length: 14
v_call: TRBV2
j_call: TRBJ2-1
cdr3_aa: CASSRTVFGNEQFF

cdr3_length: 13
v_call: TRBV9
j_call: TRBJ1-2
cdr3_aa: CASSVGGLEGYTF

cdr3_length: 16
v_call: TRBV4-1
j_call: TRBJ1-2
cdr3_aa: CASSQEKTGAHYGYTF

cdr3_length: 16
v_call: TRBV2
j_call: TRBJ1-6
cdr3_aa: CASRARTQGVDSPLHF

cdr3_length: 17
v_call: TRBV11-2
j_call: TRBJ2-7
cdr3_aa: CASSSAGRGYSSYEQYF

cdr3_length: 13
v_call: TRBV5-1
j_call: TRBJ2-2
cdr3_aa: CASSLDGTGELFF

cdr3_length: 19
v_call: TRBV4-1
j_call: TRBJ2-1
cdr3_aa: CASSQDVLRGLPLHNEQFF

cdr3_length: 14
v_call: TRBV7-9
j_call: TRBJ1-4
cdr3_aa: CASSLGTGMGKLFF

cdr3_length: 14
v_call: TRBV29-1
j_call: TRBJ1-4
cdr3_aa: CSTSLGGWDEKLFF

cdr3_length: 16
v_call: TRBV11-2
j_call: TRBJ2-7
cdr3_aa: CASSLQNRLAGNEQYF

cdr3_length: 14
v_call: TRBV25-1
j_call: TRBJ2-7
cdr3_aa: CASSEGGKSYEQYF

cdr3_length: 13
v_call: TRBV9
j_call: TRBJ2-2
cdr3_aa: CASHTSNTGELFF

cdr3_length: 13
v_call: TRBV28
j_call: TRBJ1-1
cdr3_aa: CASSLGGSTEAFF

cdr3_length: 15
v_call: TRBV18
j_call: TRBJ2-3
cdr3_aa: CASSPGPERPDTQYF

cdr3_length: 17
v_call: TRBV4-1
j_call: TRBJ2-1
cdr3_aa: CASSQDGATFSYNEQFF

cdr3_length: 11
v_call: TRBV6-1
j_call: TRBJ1-5
cdr3_aa: CASRLNQPQHF

cdr3_length: 15
v_call: TRBV6-5
j_call: TRBJ2-2
cdr3_aa: CASSIDRGHTGELFF

cdr3_length: 15
v_call: TRBV5-4
j_call: TRBJ2-5
cdr3_aa: CASSLRGGRTQTQYF